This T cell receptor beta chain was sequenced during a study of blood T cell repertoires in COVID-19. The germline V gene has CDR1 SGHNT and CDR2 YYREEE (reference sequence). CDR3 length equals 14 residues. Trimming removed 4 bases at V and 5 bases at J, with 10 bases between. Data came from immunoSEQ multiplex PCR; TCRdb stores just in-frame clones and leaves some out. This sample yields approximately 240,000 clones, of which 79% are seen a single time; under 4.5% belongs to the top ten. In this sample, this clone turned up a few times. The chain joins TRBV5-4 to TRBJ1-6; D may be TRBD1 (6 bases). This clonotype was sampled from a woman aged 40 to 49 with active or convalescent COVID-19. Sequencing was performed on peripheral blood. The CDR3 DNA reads TGTGCCAGCAGCCGGACAGAGAATAATTCACCCCTCCACTTT. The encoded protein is CASSRTENNSPLHF.